The subject of this entry is one T cell receptor (beta chain). Antigen specificity is unknown. The method was immunoSEQ multiplex PCR; TCRdb's version includes in-frame clones alone and lacks a portion of them. The table has some 53,000 clones, approximately 89% seen once. The sample belongs to a study of PD-1 blockade in classical Hodgkin lymphoma. Study-level findings and limits: Newly diagnosed patients were said to have less baseline TCR diversity than healthy donors did. Unlike CD8+ TCR diversity, which did not rise significantly by C4D1, CD4+ TCR diversity did. Undefined causes, possibly disease activity or prior therapy, underlie the repertoire differences.

Germline CDR1 reads LNHNV; CDR2 reads YYDKDF (reference sequence). V gave up 2 bases and J gave up 4 bases, with 12 bases separating them. This CDR3 comprises 15 residues. The time point was: cycle 4 day 1 (C4D1), after five to seven weeks of nivolumab. There was relapse after autologous stem cell transplantation in every patient, and there was variation in brentuximab vedotin exposure. Patients' outcomes at their best amounted to complete response, partial response or progressive disease. This receptor was obtained from a human donor with classical Hodgkin lymphoma. The chain combines TRBV15 with TRBJ2-1; D perhaps matches TRBD1 (6 bases). The input for sequencing was peripheral blood mononuclear cells (PBMCs), taken before the fourth cycle of nivolumab. This CDR3 reads CATSRWTAAYNEQFF. CDR3 DNA sequence: TGTGCCACCAGCAGATGGACAGCCGCTTACAATGAGCAGTTCTTC. The whole variable domain, filled in from reference TRBV15 and TRBJ2-1, reads DAMVIQNPRYQVTQFGKPVTLSCSQTLNHNVMYWYQQKSSQAPKLLFHYYDKDFNNEADTPDNFQSRRPNTSFCFLDIRSPGLGDTAMYLCATSRWTAAYNEQFFGPGTRLTVL.